A single sample gave rise to the 13 T cell receptor beta chains below, sequenced in a study of shared clonotypes between healthy human individuals. CD8 cells regarded as naive lacked CD45RO, were positively chosen for CCR7, and omitted terminally differentiated effector memory CD45RA+ cells. Sequencing used immunoSEQ multiplex PCR; TCRdb keeps in-frame clones, though not all of them. The sample holds about 1,800,000 clones; around 96% are singletons and the top ten take 1.2%. Input material: naive CD8+ T cells sorted from blood. The receptor source for this set is a man younger than 30 in good health.

This chain connects TRBV5-5 to TRBJ1-1; TRBD1 aligns across 9 bases. The CDR3 is made up of 14 amino acids. V was clipped by 2 bases and J by 4 bases; unmatched bases: 3. Germline lookup yields CDR1 SGHKS and CDR2 YYEKEE (reference sequence). The CDR3 sequence is CASSFGTGLTEAFF. The CDR3 nucleotides are TGTGCCAGCAGCTTCGGGACAGGGCTCACTGAAGCTTTCTTT.

The chain uses TRBV7-9 and TRBJ2-3; the D is unclear. The CDR3 is made up of 12 amino acids. V lost 6 bases to trimming and J lost 0 bases, with 4 bases between them. Germline values: CDR1 SEHNR, CDR2 FQNEAQ (reference sequence). In DNA, the CDR3 is TGTGCCAGCAGAGGTAGCACAGATACGCAGTATTTT. It is translated as CASRGSTDTQYF. Together with reference TRBV7-9 and TRBJ2-3, the CDR3 gives the full variable domain: DTGVSQNPRHKITKRGQNVTFRCDPISEHNRLYWYRQTLGQGPEFLTYFQNEAQLEKSRLLSDRFSAERPKGSFSTLEIQRTEQGDSAMYLCASRGSTDTQYFGPGTRLTVL.

This clone was recorded once. This chain connects TRBV4-3 to TRBJ2-1; D is perhaps TRBD1 (5 bases). CDR1 and CDR2 from the germline V gene are LGHNA and YSLEER. CDR3 length equals 16 residues. Trimming took off 0 bases at V and 0 bases at J, with 9 bases between the two ends. The CDR3 bases are TGCGCCAGCAGCCAAGATCAGGGTGGCTCCTACAATGAGCAGTTCTTC. Translated, it gives CASSQDQGGSYNEQFF.

The chain couples TRBV7-3 to TRBJ2-1; 8 bases fit TRBD1. The CDR3 is made up of 13 amino acids. Germline assignment: CDR1 SGHTA and CDR2 FQGTGA. Unmatched junction bases numbered 6, after V lost 5 bases and J lost 9 bases. CDR3 residues: CASSTSGGSEQFF. The CDR3, as DNA: TGTGCCAGCAGCACATCAGGGGGCAGTGAGCAGTTCTTC. The variable domain in full, completed from reference TRBV7-3 and TRBJ2-1, reads GAGVSQTPSNKVTEKGKYVELRCDPISGHTALYWYRQSLGQGPEFLIYFQGTGAADDSGLPNDRFFAVRPEGSVSTLKIQRTERGDSAVYLCASSTSGGSEQFFGPGTRLTVL.

The chain uses TRBV10-3 and TRBJ2-1, with D maybe TRBD1 (5 bases). Germline V gene data show CDR1 as ENHRY and CDR2 as SYGVKD. The CDR3 is 14 amino acids. Trimming shortened V by 2 bases and J by 6 bases, and 11 bases separated the two germline ends. CDR3 DNA: TGTGCCATCAGTGAGGACAGCCCTCCCAATGAGCAGTTCTTC. This codes for CAISEDSPPNEQFF.

The rearrangement links TRBV18 to TRBJ2-7, with a tentative D call TRBD2 (6 bases). With 3 bases removed from V and 4 bases from J, the gap between germline ends came to 10 bases. The CDR3 spans 13 residues. Germline V gene data show CDR1 as KGHSH and CDR2 as LQKENI. The CDR3 here is CASSPTAGYEQYF. Written as DNA, the CDR3 is TGTGCCAGCTCACCGACCGCGGGGTACGAGCAGTACTTC.

The chain uses TRBV4-2 and TRBJ2-7; the D gene is possibly TRBD1 (6 bases). CDR1 and CDR2 (germline): LGHNA, YNFKEQ. CDR3 length: 16 amino acids. Trimming took 5 bases from V and 2 from J, leaving 19 bases between them. CDR3 region: CASSTITGTSTYEQYF. The CDR3 nucleotides are TGTGCCAGCAGCACTATAACCGGGACATCCACCTACGAGCAGTACTTC.

The rearrangement links TRBV27 to TRBJ2-1; 12 bases map to TRBD2. The CDR3 is made up of 16 amino acids. V lost 0 bases and J lost 9; bases outside the gene matches: 6. Germline CDR1 is MNHEY and CDR2 is SMNVEV (reference sequence). The CDR3 DNA is TGTGCCAGCAGTTTATCCCCTAGCGGGGGGGCCAGTGAGCAGTTCTTC. Its protein product is CASSLSPSGGASEQFF.

The V gene is TRBV6-5, the J gene TRBJ2-7; tentative D call: TRBD2 (5 bases). Per the germline V gene, CDR1 is MNHEY and CDR2 is SVGAGI. The CDR3 is 15 amino acids. V shed 0 bases and J shed 4 bases, with 13 bases lying between them. The CDR3 bases are TGTGCCAGCAGTTACTCTGCGGCCCCGGGGTACGAGCAGTACTTC. Its protein product is CASSYSAAPGYEQYF.

DNA for the CDR3: TGTGCCAGCAGCCCGGTAGGGGGGCTCGTTAGCACAGATACGCAGTATTTT. Encoded protein: CASSPVGGLVSTDTQYF. The chain recombines TRBV5-6 with TRBJ2-3, with D possibly called TRBD1 or TRBD2 (6 bases each). The ends were cut back, 4 bases at V and 0 bases at J, with 18 bases in the middle. In germline, CDR1 is SGHDT, CDR2 YYEEEE. The CDR3 spans 17 residues.

This sequence joins TRBV7-6 and TRBJ1-4, with D tentatively TRBD1 (5 bases). Trimming shortened V by 5 bases and J by 4 bases, and 8 bases separated the two germline ends. Per germline, CDR1 SGHVS and CDR2 FNYEAQ. CDR3 length: 13 amino acids. The CDR3 region has the DNA TGTGCCAGCAGCGGGGGGTTTAATGAAAAACTGTTTTTT. It yields the protein CASSGGFNEKLFF. Complete variable domain (other parts from reference TRBV7-6 and TRBJ1-4): GAGVSQSPRYKVTKRGQDVALRCDPISGHVSLYWYRQALGQGPEFLTYFNYEAQQDKSGLPNDRFSAERPEGSISTLTIQRTEQRDSAMYRCASSGGFNEKLFFGSGTQLSVL.

V gene TRBV29-1 combines with J gene TRBJ1-1, with D unresolved. The CDR3 covers 11 residues. V was clipped by 1 base and J by 6 bases, with 6 bases between them. Germline V CDR1 and CDR2: SQVTM, ANQGSEA. The CDR3 nucleotides are TGCAGCGTTGAAGTTCAGGCTGAAGCTTTCTTT. Its translation: CSVEVQAEAFF. Full variable domain (rest looked up from reference TRBV29-1 and TRBJ1-1): SAVISQKPSRDICQRGTSLTIQCQVDSQVTMMFWYRQQPGQSLTLIATANQGSEATYESGFVIDKFPISRPNLTFSTLTVSNMSPEDSSIYLCSVEVQAEAFFGQGTRLTVV.

Note on this clone: Other nucleotide sequences from this sample produce the same CDR3. V and J are TRBV5-1 and TRBJ1-1, with D maybe TRBD1 (5 bases). Germline V gives CDR1 SGHRS, CDR2 YFSETQ. CDR3 size: 13 residues. V lost 1 base, J lost 6 bases, and 10 bases lay in between. The CDR3 DNA is TGCGCCAGCAGCTTGTCCGGGGGGGCTGAAGCTTTCTTT. Translation gives CASSLSGGAEAFF.